What follows are 24 T cell receptor beta chains derived from one specimen sequenced in a study of blood T cell repertoires in COVID-19. Using immunoSEQ multiplex PCR, the repertoire was profiled, and TCRdb retains in-frame clones only, with some absent. The sample has roughly 110,000 clones, about 89% seen once. Sequencing was carried out using peripheral blood. These receptors were taken from a human donor with acute or convalescent COVID-19. The donor label of this sample is uncertain.

The CDR3 DNA follows: TGTGCCAGCAGCCCCCTCTACGAGCAGTACTTC. This encodes CASSPLYEQYF. The V and J genes are TRBV28 and TRBJ2-7; D gene uncertain. This CDR3 has 11 residues. CDR1 and CDR2 from the germline V gene are MDHEN and SYDVKM. V lost 6 bases and J lost 3, with 6 bases in between.

This clone turned up a few times. The chain employs TRBV18 and TRBJ1-2; D call uncertain. The ends were cut back, 3 bases at V and 4 bases at J, with 12 bases in the middle. The CDR3 has 14 amino acids. Germline V gives CDR1 KGHSH, CDR2 LQKENI. The CDR3 sequence: CASSPYEGPYGYTF. DNA for the CDR3: TGTGCCAGCTCACCGTACGAGGGTCCCTATGGCTACACCTTC.

The genes are TRBV5-1 and TRBJ2-5; TRBD2 matches 10 bases. Germline V gene sequence: CDR1 SGHRS, CDR2 YFSETQ. This CDR3 has 15 amino acids. V lost 4 bases, J lost 4 bases, and 7 bases stayed unmatched. CDR3 sequence reads: CASSAQRGGRETQYF. CDR3 nucleotides: TGCGCCAGCAGCGCTCAGCGGGGGGGCAGAGAGACCCAGTACTTC.

The CDR3: CASSYTQGEPLHF. Written as DNA, the CDR3 is TGTGCCAGCAGCTACACACAGGGCGAACCCCTCCACTTT. The V call is TRBV7-3, the J call TRBJ1-6; D is perhaps TRBD1 (6 bases). CDR3 size: 13 residues. V shed 4 bases and J shed 12 bases, with 13 bases lying between them. CDR1 is SGHTA and CDR2 is FQGTGA in the germline V gene.

This clone appeared a single time. The chain joins TRBV19 to TRBJ1-5; possible D gene TRBD1, 5 bases. Trimming removed 5 bases at V and 0 bases at J, with 11 bases between. CDR1 LNHDA and CDR2 SQIVND come from the germline V gene (reference sequence). The length of the CDR3 is 15 residues. The CDR3 sequence is CASSWGEHSNQPQHF. The CDR3 DNA sequence: TGTGCCAGTAGTTGGGGCGAACATAGCAATCAGCCCCAGCATTTT.

The chain carries TRBV2 and TRBJ2-5, with D uncertain. Trimming left V 7 bases short and J 4 bases short, with 13 bases between. Per germline, CDR1 SNHLY and CDR2 FYNNEI. CDR3 size: 13 residues. As DNA, the CDR3 is TGTGCCAGCAACCCCGTGGGCACAGAGACCCAGTACTTC. It yields the protein CASNPVGTETQYF.

This rearrangement joins TRBV27 to TRBJ1-1; D remains unclear. The CDR3 extends over 15 amino acids. Trimming took off 0 bases at V and 4 bases at J, with 12 bases between the two ends. The V gene's germline CDR1 is MNHEY and CDR2 SMNVEV (reference sequence). The CDR3 protein is CASSLSIVGVTEAFF. CDR3 sequence (DNA): TGTGCCAGCAGTTTATCTATCGTCGGGGTCACTGAAGCTTTCTTT.

This chain joins TRBV30 and TRBJ1-1, with TRBD1 as a possible D gene (6 bases). Germline CDR1 GTSNPN, CDR2 SVGIG (reference sequence). This CDR3 has 15 residues. The V gene lost 0 bases and the J gene lost 1 base, with 12 bases spanning the gap. The DNA of the CDR3 is TGTGCCTGGAGTGTACCAGGGGCCGGGAACACTGAAGCTTTCTTT. It encodes CAWSVPGAGNTEAFF.

This chain links TRBV4-3 with TRBJ2-3; possible D gene TRBD2, 6 bases. Trimming cost V 1 base and J 1 base, with 15 bases left between them. The germline V gene has CDR1 LGHNA and CDR2 YSLEER. The CDR3 loop spans 17 amino acids. CDR3 protein: CASSQGSPGEGTDTQYF. The CDR3 nucleotides are TGCGCCAGCAGCCAAGGATCTCCCGGGGAGGGCACAGATACGCAGTATTTT.

On this clone itself: One junction end disagrees with the germline gene, perhaps due to a read error. In nucleotides, the CDR3 is TGTGCCCCCAGGGGGACAGGGAACCCTGAAGCTTTCTTT. Translating it yields CAPRGTGNPEAFF. The J gene is TRBJ1-1, the V gene TRBV6-5; TRBD1 matches at 9 bases. The germline V gene has CDR1 MNHEY and CDR2 SVGAGI. The CDR3 totals 13 residues.

The chain recombines TRBV11-3 with TRBJ2-3; possible D gene TRBD1, 6 bases. CDR3 length: 15 residues. Trimming removed 5 bases from V and 1 base from J, with 13 bases in between. CDR1 and CDR2 from the germline V gene are SGHNT and YENEEA. The CDR3 DNA reads TGTGCCAGCAGCCGGACAGCCCTAGGCACAGATACGCAGTATTTT. Translation gives CASSRTALGTDTQYF.

CDR3 DNA: TGTGCCAGCAGCTTTTCAACCCGAGCGGGGGAGCTGTTTTTT. It translates to CASSFSTRAGELFF. The V gene is TRBV7-2, the J gene TRBJ2-2; D not certain. Germline CDR1 is SGHTA and CDR2 is FQGNSA. The V end lost 3 bases, the J end lost 8 bases, and 13 bases lay between the germline ends. The CDR3 covers 14 residues.

This rearrangement joins TRBV7-9 to TRBJ1-2; possibly TRBD1 for D (6 bases). Germline assignment: CDR1 SEHNR and CDR2 FQNEAQ (reference sequence). The germline V and J ends were trimmed by 6 bases and 7 bases, with 15 bases remaining between them. The CDR3 runs to 13 residues. DNA of the CDR3: TGTGCCAGCAGGAAAGGACAGCTCTTTGGCTACACCTTC. This encodes CASRKGQLFGYTF. Variable domain in full (rest from reference TRBV7-9 and TRBJ1-2): DTGVSQNPRHKITKRGQNVTFRCDPISEHNRLYWYRQTLGQGPEFLTYFQNEAQLEKSRLLSDRFSAERPKGSFSTLEIQRTEQGDSAMYLCASRKGQLFGYTFGSGTRLTVV.

V is TRBV7-2 and J is TRBJ2-3, with D possibly TRBD2 on 7 matching bases. V shed 3 bases and J shed 2 bases, with 15 bases lying between them. CDR1 is SGHTA and CDR2 is FQGNSA in the germline V gene. This CDR3 has 16 residues. This chain's CDR3 is CASSFSGGLTTDTQYF. In DNA form, the CDR3 reads TGTGCCAGCAGCTTCTCCGGGGGGCTTACCACAGATACGCAGTATTTT.

The V call is TRBV14, the J call TRBJ1-4; TRBD1 is a possible D gene (5 bases). The CDR3 spans 15 residues. Germline V gene sequence: CDR1 SGHDN, CDR2 FVKESK. The germline V and J ends were trimmed by 2 bases and 5 bases, with 12 bases remaining between them. The chain's CDR3 is CASSQSRQMNEKLFF. As DNA, the CDR3 is TGTGCCAGCAGCCAAAGTAGACAGATGAATGAAAAACTGTTTTTT.

The V gene is TRBV9, the J gene TRBJ2-3, with TRBD2 as a possible D gene (5 bases). Looked up from germline, CDR1 is SGDLS and CDR2 is YYNGEE. V was clipped by 4 bases and J by 10 bases, with 13 bases between them. The CDR3 has 12 amino acids. Here the CDR3 DNA reads TGTGCCAGCAGCAAGAGCGAGGGAGCGCAGTATTTT. This encodes CASSKSEGAQYF. Drawing the rest from reference TRBV9 and TRBJ2-3, the complete variable domain is DSGVTQTPKHLITATGQRVTLRCSPRSGDLSVYWYQQSLDQGLQFLIQYYNGEERAKGNILERFSAQQFPDLHSELNLSSLELGDSALYFCASSKSEGAQYFGPGTRLTVL.

The V call is TRBV27, the J call TRBJ1-2; 8 nucleotides align to TRBD1. CDR1 and CDR2 (germline): MNHEY, SMNVEV (reference sequence). The junction had 9 bases not matched to a gene; V was cut back by 6 bases and J by 3 bases. The CDR3 extends over 15 amino acids. CDR3 in DNA: TGTGCCAGCAGCCTAGGACAGGGTCGGGACTATGGCTACACCTTC. Amino acids: CASSLGQGRDYGYTF.

The V call is TRBV9, the J call TRBJ2-3, with D possibly TRBD1 on 6 matching bases. This CDR3 has 14 amino acids. The ends were cut back, 4 bases at V and 0 bases at J, with 9 bases in the middle. CDR1 is SGDLS and CDR2 is YYNGEE in the germline V gene. The CDR3 bases are TGTGCCAGCAGCACCCAGGGGAGCACAGATACGCAGTATTTT. Translation: CASSTQGSTDTQYF.

The CDR3 protein is CASTLTGLDNSPLHF. The CDR3, as DNA: TGTGCCAGCACCCTCACAGGGCTGGATAATTCACCCCTCCACTTT. The V and J genes are TRBV4-2 and TRBJ1-6; possible D gene TRBD1, 6 bases. The CDR3 length is 15 residues. Trimming removed 7 bases at V and 5 bases at J, with 15 bases between. Germline-derived CDR1 and CDR2 are LGHNA and YNFKEQ.

The rearrangement joins TRBV6-2 or TRBV6-3 to TRBJ2-1; 9 bases agree with TRBD1. Germline V gene lookup returns CDR1 MNHEY and CDR2 SVGEGT. After removal of 6 bases from V and 7 bases from J, the junction contained 22 bases not matched to a gene. The CDR3 consists of 19 residues. The CDR3 spells CASSPVTFSRDRVRNEQFF. The CDR3, as DNA: TGTGCCAGCAGCCCTGTAACCTTCTCCCGGGACAGGGTTCGTAATGAGCAGTTCTTC.

V and J are TRBV6-2 or TRBV6-3 and TRBJ1-5; perhaps TRBD1 as D (6 bases). Trimming cost V 2 bases and J 0 bases, with 11 bases left between them. The CDR3 sequence is 16 residues long. Germline CDR1 is MNHEY and CDR2 is SVGEGT. CDR3 DNA sequence: TGTGCCAGCAGTTACGGGTGGACAGCTAGCAATCAGCCCCAGCATTTT. Its translation: CASSYGWTASNQPQHF.

A remark on this clone: Additional DNA sequences in this sample encode the identical CDR3. The chain carries TRBV2 and TRBJ2-1; 12 nucleotides align to TRBD2. V gave up 5 bases and J gave up 12 bases; unmatched junction bases: 11. There are 15 residues in the CDR3. Germline values: CDR1 SNHLY, CDR2 FYNNEI. The DNA for the CDR3 is TGTGCCAGCAGTCTAGCGGGGGGGACCACGGGGGGGCAGTTCTTC. This gives the protein CASSLAGGTTGGQFF. Supplemented by reference TRBV2 and TRBJ2-1, the full variable domain reads EPEVTQTPSHQVTQMGQEVILRCVPISNHLYFYWYRQILGQKVEFLVSFYNNEISEKSEIFDDQFSVERPDGSNFTLKIRSTKLEDSAMYFCASSLAGGTTGGQFFGPGTRLTVL.

This clone was seen only once. The chain has TRBV18 and TRBJ2-3; the D gene is possibly TRBD2 (5 bases). V was pared by 3 bases and J by 7 bases, with 17 bases between. The CDR3 covers 15 residues. The germline CDR1 and CDR2 sequences are KGHSH and LQKENI. The CDR3 region is CASSPPGRLRYTQYF. CDR3 in DNA: TGTGCCAGCTCACCCCCGGGGAGATTGCGATATACGCAGTATTTT.

This chain connects TRBV28 to TRBJ1-2; D is undetermined. V gave up 1 base and J gave up 4 bases, with 13 bases separating them. Germline loops: CDR1 MDHEN, CDR2 SYDVKM. The CDR3 length is 15 residues. The CDR3 DNA reads TGTGCCAGCAGTTTATCGGGGTGGTCTCCCTATGGCTACACCTTC. Protein product: CASSLSGWSPYGYTF.